The clone carrying this T cell receptor beta chain was counted at least ten times. Its specificity is unknown. V lost 7 bases to trimming and J lost 0 bases, with 13 bases between them. The CDR3 consists of 13 residues. CDR1 is SQVTM, CDR2 ANQGSEA, per germline. The sample originates from a study of CD8 T cells in ankylosing spondylitis. TCRdb reanalysed the 5' RACE reads using MiXCR and keeps one entry per CDR3 protein. This sample has 200,000 to 250,000 distinct CDR3 sequences, with 8% to 11% found just once. Broader study findings: Clones linked to disease were reported to show significant enrichment in matched ankylosing spondylitis synovial fluid.

The sequenced sample consisted of blood, either unsorted or a sorted T cell fraction (not recorded which). The TCR sequence derives from a male donor with ankylosing spondylitis or in good health (not recorded which). The J gene is TRBJ2-7, the V gene TRBV29-1; no reliable D call. The CDR3 DNA sequence: TGCAGCGCATACACGACGAGCTCCTACGAGCAGTACTTC. It codes for CSAYTTSSYEQYF.